In its sample, the clone carrying this TCR beta chain was seen a few times. What it recognizes is unknown. The sample belongs to a study of blood T cells in healthy people across ages. Study-level findings and limits: Because sorting was not performed, PBMCs prevented conclusive naive versus antigen-experienced comparison. CMV infection status of these donors was not known. Both higher diversity and more naive CD4+ cells marked long-lived donors when set against aged donors.

V lost 3 bases, J lost 0 bases, and 19 bases lay in between. The germline V gene has CDR1 LGHNA and CDR2 YNFKEQ. The CDR3 length is 18 residues. Together with a sample-barcoded 5' primer, a J-beta primer mix was included in a second PCR lasting about 7 to 12 cycles. No fewer than 3 million CDR3-containing paired-end reads came from each sample. TCRdb processed the 5' RACE reads anew with MiXCR; each CDR3 protein has one entry. This sample has around 940,000 distinct CDR3 sequences, with roughly 47% found just once. This chain uses TRBV4-2 with TRBJ2-3, with D perhaps matching TRBD2 (6 bases). Input material: blood. This sequence originates from a woman aged 60-70 years in good health. CDR3 nucleotides: TGTGCCAGCAGCCACCAACCGGGACTCCAAGCTAGCACAGATACGCAGTATTTT. Translated, it gives CASSHQPGLQASTDTQYF.